Each of the 18 T cell receptor beta chains below was sequenced from the same sample in a study of CD8+CD57+ T cells in acquired aplastic anemia. CD8+CD57+ cell expansion, shown by flow cytometry, had occurred in the patients selected for sequencing. TCR beta VDJ combinations and CDR3 sequences were profiled from genomic DNA. TCRdb reanalysed the reads using MiXCR and keeps one entry per CDR3 protein. The sample includes 150,000 to 200,000 distinct CDR3 sequences, around 48% seen only once; the top ten take over 0.95%. Sequencing was performed on sorted CD4+, CD8+, or CD8+CD57+ T cells (not recorded which) from PBMCs. All receptors come from a human donor with aplastic anemia.

The chain is built from TRBV10-3 and TRBJ2-7; D uncertain. Germline CDR1 reads ENHRY; CDR2 reads SYGVKD. The CDR3 totals 12 residues. Trimming took 4 bases from V and 7 from J, leaving 11 bases between them. The CDR3 reads CAISGVAQEQYF. The CDR3 bases are TGTGCCATCAGTGGCGTTGCGCAGGAGCAGTACTTC.

Ten or more counts support this clonotype. The CDR3 spells CASSLVDSGQSYNEQFF. DNA of the CDR3: TGTGCCAGCAGCTTAGTGGATTCGGGACAATCCTACAATGAGCAGTTCTTC. The chain joins TRBV7-2 to TRBJ2-1; D possibly corresponds to TRBD1 (6 bases). Germline CDR1 is SGHTA and CDR2 is FQGNSA. This CDR3 is built from 17 residues. V was trimmed by 1 base and J by 1 base, leaving 14 bases between them.

Comment on this clonotype: Compared with germline, one end of the junction differs, possibly owing to a read error. This chain uses TRBV7-7 with TRBJ2-5; TRBD1 matches 9 bases. The CDR3 length is 15 residues. Germline CDR1 and CDR2: SSHAT and FNYEAQ (reference sequence). For the CDR3, the DNA is TGTGCTAGCAGCTTAAATTGGGACAGGGACGAGACCCAGTACTTC. Its protein is CASSLNWDRDETQYF.

This clonotype has only one observation. The chain joins TRBV20-1 to TRBJ1-1; perhaps TRBD1 as D (5 bases). Germline V CDR1 and CDR2: DFQATT, SNEGSKA (reference sequence). The CDR3 is 13 amino acids. V lost 4 bases, J lost 5 bases, and 14 bases lay in between. The DNA for the CDR3 is TGCAGTGCTACATTTTTGGGGGTGACTGAAGCTTTCTTT. This sequence encodes CSATFLGVTEAFF.

In its sample, this clonotype was seen many times. This chain connects TRBV2 to TRBJ1-6; D not certain. Germline values: CDR1 SNHLY, CDR2 FYNNEI. Trimming shortened V by 4 bases and J by 7 bases, and 17 bases separated the two germline ends. The length of the CDR3 is 16 residues. The CDR3 DNA follows: TGTGCCAGCAGTGCCCCGGCGACTTTGGAGAATTCACCCCTCCACTTT. Protein product: CASSAPATLENSPLHF.

Comments on this clonotype: This could be a read error, since a much larger clone is one nucleotide away. This chain links TRBV12-3 or TRBV12-4 with TRBJ2-5, with D maybe TRBD1 (6 bases). CDR3 size: 12 residues. The CDR3 DNA sequence: TGTGCCGGCAGGGGACAAAGGGAGACCCAGTACTTC. Protein sequence: CAGRGQRETQYF.

The chain couples TRBV29-1 to TRBJ1-2, with 7 bases fitting TRBD1. Trimming removed 6 bases from V and 5 bases from J; junction bases left unmatched: 12. There are 14 residues in the CDR3. CDR1 SQVTM and CDR2 ANQGSEA come from the germline V gene. The DNA of the CDR3 is TGCAGCGTGAACCGGGGACAGAGTAATTATGGCTACACCTTC. Its translation: CSVNRGQSNYGYTF.

This rearrangement joins TRBV24-1 to TRBJ2-3, with 8 bases aligning to TRBD1. V was pared by 4 bases and J by 3 bases, with 8 bases of the junction left unmatched. This CDR3 comprises 16 residues. Germline values: CDR1 KGHDR, CDR2 SFDVKD. CDR3 DNA: TGTGCCACCAGTGACGCCGGACAGGGTGGTACAGATACGCAGTATTTT. Translated, it gives CATSDAGQGGTDTQYF.

This clonotype was seen ten or more times. The V call is TRBV5-6, the J call TRBJ1-2, with D unclear. The germline gives CDR1 SGHDT, CDR2 YYEEEE. The ends were cut back, 0 bases at V and 0 bases at J, with 9 bases in the middle. CDR3 length: 15 residues. As DNA, the CDR3 is TGTGCCAGCAGCTTGGGGCAGGCCCCTAACTATGGCTACACCTTC. Translated: CASSLGQAPNYGYTF.

This clonotype was counted a single time. J is TRBJ2-7 and V is TRBV29-1; 9 bases are shared with TRBD1. Germline V lookup: CDR1 SQVTM, CDR2 ANQGSEA. CDR3 length: 13 amino acids. The V gene end was trimmed by 5 bases and the J gene end by 5 bases; junction bases not matched to a gene: 7. In DNA form, the CDR3 reads TGCAGCGTTCTCGGACAGGGGCGGAACGAGCAGTACTTC. Its translation is CSVLGQGRNEQYF.

This clonotype has at least ten counts. The chain uses TRBV7-6 and TRBJ2-3; TRBD1 aligns across 11 bases. Germline lookup yields CDR1 SGHVS and CDR2 FNYEAQ. The V and J ends lost 3 bases and 0 bases, in that order; junction bases with no gene match: 8. There are 18 residues in the CDR3. The CDR3, as DNA: TGTGCCAGCAGCTTGGGGACAGGGGGGAAATCTAGCACAGATACGCAGTATTTT. Protein product: CASSLGTGGKSSTDTQYF. The whole variable domain, remainder taken from reference TRBV7-6 and TRBJ2-3, is GAGVSQSPRYKVTKRGQDVALRCDPISGHVSLYWYRQALGQGPEFLTYFNYEAQQDKSGLPNDRFSAERPEGSISTLTIQRTEQRDSAMYRCASSLGTGGKSSTDTQYFGPGTRLTVL.

CDR3: CATSDLQTDTQYF. CDR3 bases: TGTGCCACCAGTGATTTGCAAACAGATACGCAGTATTTT. This chain uses TRBV24-1 with TRBJ2-3; D gene uncertain. CDR3 length: 13 amino acids. Looked up from germline, CDR1 is KGHDR and CDR2 is SFDVKD. Between the trimmed V and J ends, which lost 0 bases and 3 bases, there was a span of 3 bases.

V is TRBV5-1 and J is TRBJ2-7, with TRBD2 matching over 8 bases. CDR1 SGHRS and CDR2 YFSETQ come from the germline V gene. V dropped 0 bases and J dropped 5; count of bases not matched to a gene: 4. There are 14 residues in the CDR3. DNA for the CDR3: TGCGCCAGCAGCTTGGCGGCGGGGGGCCACGAGCAGTACTTC. It yields the protein CASSLAAGGHEQYF.

This clonotype was detected a few times. V usage is TRBV7-6 and J usage is TRBJ2-3; 11 bases agree with TRBD2. Germline values: CDR1 SGHVS, CDR2 FNYEAQ. The length of the CDR3 is 18 residues. V shed 5 bases and J 0 bases; nucleotides not matched to a gene: 10. CDR3 in DNA: TGTGCCAGCAGCGCGGCAGTAGCGGGAGGGGCTAGCACAGATACGCAGTATTTT. Its protein is CASSAAVAGGASTDTQYF.

The V gene is TRBV2, the J gene TRBJ2-7, with D perhaps matching TRBD1 or TRBD2 (7 bases each). The CDR3 loop spans 16 amino acids. Germline CDR1 and CDR2: SNHLY and FYNNEI. The V gene lost 4 bases and the J gene lost 9 bases, with 25 bases spanning the gap. The CDR3 is CASSAGGGIKPTRQYF. The CDR3 region has the DNA TGTGCCAGCAGTGCAGGGGGGGGTATTAAGCCTACGAGGCAGTACTTC.

The chain is built from TRBV2 and TRBJ1-6; D remains ambiguous. V lost 3 bases and J lost 10, with 10 bases in between. The germline V gene encodes CDR1 SNHLY and CDR2 FYNNEI. There are 13 residues in the CDR3. This CDR3 reads CASSDGNWSPLHF. The DNA of the CDR3 is TGTGCCAGCAGTGATGGCAATTGGTCACCCCTCCACTTT.

CDR3 sequence reads: CASTAGTGVYNEQFF. Written as DNA, the CDR3 is TGTGCCAGTACCGCCGGGACAGGGGTTTACAATGAGCAGTTCTTC. This chain joins TRBV11-2 and TRBJ2-1; 10 bases align to TRBD1. The CDR3 has 15 residues. V was pared by 9 bases and J by 4 bases, with 9 bases of the junction left unmatched. CDR1 is SGHAT, CDR2 FQNNGV, per germline.

This clonotype was seen at least ten times. The gene calls are TRBV20-1 and TRBJ2-5; 11 bases fit TRBD1. Per germline, CDR1 DFQATT and CDR2 SNEGSKA (reference sequence). Trimming removed 5 bases from V and 4 bases from J; junction bases left unmatched: 6. CDR3 length: 14 residues. CDR3 DNA sequence: TGCAGTGCTTTCGGGACAGGGGGATCAGAGACCCAGTACTTC. It translates to CSAFGTGGSETQYF.